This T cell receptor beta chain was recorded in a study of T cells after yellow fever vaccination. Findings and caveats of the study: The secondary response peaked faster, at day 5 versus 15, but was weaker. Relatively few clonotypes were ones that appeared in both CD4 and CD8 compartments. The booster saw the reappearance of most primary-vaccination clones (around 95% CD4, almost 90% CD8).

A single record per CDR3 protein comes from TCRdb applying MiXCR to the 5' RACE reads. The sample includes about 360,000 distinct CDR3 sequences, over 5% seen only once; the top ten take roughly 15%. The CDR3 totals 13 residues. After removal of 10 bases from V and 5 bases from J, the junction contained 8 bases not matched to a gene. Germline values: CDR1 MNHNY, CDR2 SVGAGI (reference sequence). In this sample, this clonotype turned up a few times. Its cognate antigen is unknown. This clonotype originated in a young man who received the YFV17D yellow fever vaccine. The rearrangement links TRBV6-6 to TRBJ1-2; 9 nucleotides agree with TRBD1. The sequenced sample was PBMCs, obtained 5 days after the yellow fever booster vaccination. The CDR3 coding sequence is TGTGCCACCCGGGACAGGGATCGTTATGGCTACACCTTC. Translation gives CATRDRDRYGYTF.